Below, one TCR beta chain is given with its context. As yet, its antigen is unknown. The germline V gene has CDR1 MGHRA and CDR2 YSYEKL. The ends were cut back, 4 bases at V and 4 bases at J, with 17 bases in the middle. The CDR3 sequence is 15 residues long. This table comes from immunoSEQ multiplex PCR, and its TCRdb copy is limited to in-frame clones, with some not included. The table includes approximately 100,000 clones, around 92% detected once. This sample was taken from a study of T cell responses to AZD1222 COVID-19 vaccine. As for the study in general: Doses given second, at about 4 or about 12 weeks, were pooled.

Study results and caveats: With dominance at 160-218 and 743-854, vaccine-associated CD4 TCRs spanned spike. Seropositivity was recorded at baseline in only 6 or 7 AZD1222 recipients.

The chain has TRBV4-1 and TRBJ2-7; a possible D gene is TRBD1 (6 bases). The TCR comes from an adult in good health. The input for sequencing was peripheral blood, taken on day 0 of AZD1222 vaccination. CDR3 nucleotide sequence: TGCGCCAGCAGCCTAGTAGGGACAAGGGATTACGAGCAGTACTTC. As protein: CASSLVGTRDYEQYF.